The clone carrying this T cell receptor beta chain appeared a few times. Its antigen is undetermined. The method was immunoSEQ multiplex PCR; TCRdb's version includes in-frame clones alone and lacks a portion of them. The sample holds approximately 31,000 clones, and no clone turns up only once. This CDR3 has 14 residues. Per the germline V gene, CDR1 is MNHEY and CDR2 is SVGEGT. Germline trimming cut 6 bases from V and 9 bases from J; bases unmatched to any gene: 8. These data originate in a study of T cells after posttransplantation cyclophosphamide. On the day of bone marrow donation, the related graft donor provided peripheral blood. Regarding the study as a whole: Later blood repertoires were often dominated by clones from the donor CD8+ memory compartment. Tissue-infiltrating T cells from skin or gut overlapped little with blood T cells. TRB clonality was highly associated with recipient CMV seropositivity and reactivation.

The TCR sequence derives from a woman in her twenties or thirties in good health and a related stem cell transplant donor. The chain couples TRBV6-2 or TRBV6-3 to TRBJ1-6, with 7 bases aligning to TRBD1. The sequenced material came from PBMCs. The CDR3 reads CASSAGTDISPLHF. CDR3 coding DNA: TGTGCCAGCAGCGCCGGGACAGATATTTCACCCCTCCACTTT.